This TCR beta chain was obtained from a study of PD-L1 blockade in urothelial cancer. From germline, CDR1 is MDHEN and CDR2 SYDVKM. The CDR3 contains 15 residues. V was pared by 5 bases and J by 5 bases, with 10 bases of the junction left unmatched. Patients were living with locally advanced or metastatic urothelial carcinoma. Sequencing used immunoSEQ multiplex PCR; TCRdb keeps in-frame clones, though not all of them. The sample carries about 100,000 clones, about 90% recorded once. This TCR was recovered from an elderly woman with urothelial cancer. The chain couples TRBV28 to TRBJ2-5, with 8 bases aligning to TRBD2. Source: PBMCs, taken around atezolizumab (anti-PD-L1) treatment. CDR3 sequence reads: CASSPPGGGWETQYF. CDR3 coding DNA: TGTGCCAGCAGTCCGCCGGGGGGGGGCTGGGAGACCCAGTACTTC.